What follows are 3 T cell receptor beta chains derived from one specimen sequenced in a study of blood T cells in healthy people across ages. PCR was performed a second time for about 7 to 12 cycles using a sample-barcoded 5' primer and a J-beta primer mix. TCRdb reprocessed the 5' RACE reads via MiXCR and lists one record per CDR3 protein. The sample has around 650,000 distinct CDR3 sequences, less than 45% seen once. Material for sequencing was blood. The receptor source for this set is a man older than 75 in good health.

The chain recombines TRBV18 with TRBJ2-7; D uncertain. Looked up from germline, CDR1 is KGHSH and CDR2 is LQKENI. Trimming left V 8 bases short and J 6 bases short, with 17 bases between. The CDR3 contains 13 residues. CDR3 in amino acids: CASHRSAESEQYF. For the CDR3, the DNA is TGTGCCAGCCATCGATCGGCGGAAAGCGAGCAGTACTTC.

Turning to this clonotype: A much larger clone sits a single nucleotide away, making a read error possible. The chain combines TRBV7-4 with TRBJ2-7, with TRBD1 identical over 9 bases. The CDR3 runs to 18 residues. The germline V gene has CDR1 SGHVT and CDR2 SQSDAQ. With 7 bases clipped from V and 4 bases from J, the junction kept 20 bases outside the gene matches. The CDR3 loop reads CASNSKSGTGNPKYEQYF. The CDR3 bases are TGTGCCAGCAACTCTAAATCCGGGACAGGGAACCCCAAATACGAGCAGTACTTC. The whole variable domain, filled in from reference TRBV7-4 and TRBJ2-7, reads GAGVSQSPRYKVAKRGRDVALRCDSISGHVTLYWYRQTLGQGSEVLTYSQSDAQRDKSGRPSGRFSAERPERSVSTLKIQRTEQGDSAVYLCASNSKSGTGNPKYEQYFGPGTRLTVT.

The chain combines TRBV4-1 with TRBJ2-5; D possibly corresponds to TRBD1 (5 bases). The germline V gene has CDR1 MGHRA and CDR2 YSYEKL. The CDR3 is made up of 15 amino acids. V lost 2 bases, J lost 2 bases, and 12 bases lay in between. CDR3 region: CASSQMATDQETQYF. Written as DNA, the CDR3 is TGCGCCAGCAGCCAAATGGCGACAGATCAAGAGACCCAGTACTTC.